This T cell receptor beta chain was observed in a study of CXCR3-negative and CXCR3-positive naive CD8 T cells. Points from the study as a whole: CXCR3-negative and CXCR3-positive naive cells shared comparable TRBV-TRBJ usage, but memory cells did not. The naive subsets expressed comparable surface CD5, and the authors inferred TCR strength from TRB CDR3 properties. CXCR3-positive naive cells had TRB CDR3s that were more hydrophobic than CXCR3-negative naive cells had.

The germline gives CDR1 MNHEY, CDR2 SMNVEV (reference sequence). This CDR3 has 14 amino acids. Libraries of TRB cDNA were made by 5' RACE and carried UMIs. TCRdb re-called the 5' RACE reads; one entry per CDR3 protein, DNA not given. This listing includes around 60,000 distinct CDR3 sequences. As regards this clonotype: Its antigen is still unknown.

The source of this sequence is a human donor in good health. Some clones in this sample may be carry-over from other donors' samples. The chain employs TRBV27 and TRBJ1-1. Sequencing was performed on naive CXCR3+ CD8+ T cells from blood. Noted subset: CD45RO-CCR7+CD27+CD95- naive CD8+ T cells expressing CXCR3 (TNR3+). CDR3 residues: CASSLSGLNTEAFF.